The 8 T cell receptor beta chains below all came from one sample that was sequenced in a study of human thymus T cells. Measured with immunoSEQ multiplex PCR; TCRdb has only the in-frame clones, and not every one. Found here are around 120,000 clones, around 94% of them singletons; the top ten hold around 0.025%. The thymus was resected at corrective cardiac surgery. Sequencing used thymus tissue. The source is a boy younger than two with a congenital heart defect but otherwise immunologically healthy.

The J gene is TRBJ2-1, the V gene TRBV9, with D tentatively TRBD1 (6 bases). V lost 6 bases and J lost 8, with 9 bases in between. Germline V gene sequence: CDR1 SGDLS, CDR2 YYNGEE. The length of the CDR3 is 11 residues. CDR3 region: CASNGGHEQFF. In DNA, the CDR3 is TGTGCCAGCAATGGGGGCCATGAGCAGTTCTTC.

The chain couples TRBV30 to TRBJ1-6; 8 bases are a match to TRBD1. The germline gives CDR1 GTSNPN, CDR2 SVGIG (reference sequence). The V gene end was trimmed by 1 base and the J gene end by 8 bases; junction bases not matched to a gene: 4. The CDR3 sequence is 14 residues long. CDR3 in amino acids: CAWSDRGKDSPLHF. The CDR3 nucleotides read TGTGCCTGGAGTGACAGGGGGAAGGATTCACCCCTCCACTTT.

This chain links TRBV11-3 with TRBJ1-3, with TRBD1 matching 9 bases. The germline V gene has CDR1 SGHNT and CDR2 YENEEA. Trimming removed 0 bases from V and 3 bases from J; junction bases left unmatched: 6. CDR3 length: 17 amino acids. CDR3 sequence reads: CASSLDWRQGDGNTIYF. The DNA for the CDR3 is TGTGCCAGCAGCTTAGATTGGAGACAGGGGGATGGAAACACCATATATTTT.

The CDR3 is CAITGTLFSYEQYF. In DNA form, the CDR3 reads TGTGCCATCACCGGAACCCTATTCTCCTACGAGCAGTACTTC. This chain uses TRBV10-3 with TRBJ2-7; D remains unclear. This CDR3 is 14 amino acids long. Per germline, CDR1 ENHRY and CDR2 SYGVKD. Between the trimmed V and J ends, which lost 7 bases and 0 bases, there was a span of 13 bases.

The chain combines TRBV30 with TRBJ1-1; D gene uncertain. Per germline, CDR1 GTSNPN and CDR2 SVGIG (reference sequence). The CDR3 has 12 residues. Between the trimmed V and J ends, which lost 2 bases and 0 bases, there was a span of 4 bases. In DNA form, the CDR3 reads TGTGCCTGGAGTCGGATGAACACTGAAGCTTTCTTT. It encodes CAWSRMNTEAFF.

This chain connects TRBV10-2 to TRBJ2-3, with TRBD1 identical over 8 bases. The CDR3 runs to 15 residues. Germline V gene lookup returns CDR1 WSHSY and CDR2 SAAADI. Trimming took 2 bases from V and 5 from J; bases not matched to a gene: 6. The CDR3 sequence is CASSERNRGIDTQYF. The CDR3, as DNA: TGCGCCAGCAGTGAGAGGAACAGGGGGATAGATACGCAGTATTTT.

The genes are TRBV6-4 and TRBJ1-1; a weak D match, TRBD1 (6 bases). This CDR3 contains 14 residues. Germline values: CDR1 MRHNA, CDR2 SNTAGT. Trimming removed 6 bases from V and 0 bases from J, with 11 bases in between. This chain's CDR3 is CASRPGGMNTEAFF. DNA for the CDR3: TGTGCCAGCAGACCCGGGGGCATGAACACTGAAGCTTTCTTT.

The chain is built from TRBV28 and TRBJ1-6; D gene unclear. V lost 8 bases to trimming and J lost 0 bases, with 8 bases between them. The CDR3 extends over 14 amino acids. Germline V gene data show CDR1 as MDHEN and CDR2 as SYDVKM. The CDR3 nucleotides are TGTGCCAGCGCGGGGAGCTCCTATAATTCACCCCTCCACTTT. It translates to CASAGSSYNSPLHF.